A single sample is the source of the 11 T cell receptor beta chains below, sequenced in a study of T cell repertoires in cytomegalovirus infection. TCRdb fed the reads into MiXCR, producing one record per CDR3 protein. The repertoire has roughly 640,000 distinct CDR3 sequences, 20% to 25% of them found once; the top ten carry 7% to 9%. The source material was CD8+ T cells from PBMCs. The receptor source for this set is a human donor in good health (CMV status not recorded). Some clones in this sample may be carry-over from other donors' samples.

In this sample, this clonotype turned up many times. This sequence joins TRBV27 and TRBJ1-5, with TRBD1 identical over 8 bases. The CDR3 covers 19 residues. The junction had 22 bases not matched to a gene; V was cut back by 5 bases and J by 7 bases. Germline-derived CDR1 and CDR2 are MNHEY and SMNVEV (reference sequence). The CDR3 DNA is TGTGCCAGCAGTCCAGTTGACTCCCAGACAGGGGCCGTTATGCAGCCCCAGCATTTT. Encoded protein: CASSPVDSQTGAVMQPQHF.

The chain has TRBV6-2 or TRBV6-3 and TRBJ2-7; possibly TRBD1 for D (6 bases). This CDR3 spans 15 amino acids. V gave up 5 bases and J gave up 1 base, with 15 bases separating them. Germline CDR1 MNHEY, CDR2 SVGEGT. The DNA of the CDR3 is TGTGCCAGCAGTCGAACCGACAGGTTTTCCTACGAGCAGTACGTC. It translates to CASSRTDRFSYEQYV.

J is TRBJ1-1 and V is TRBV9; D remains unclear. Germline-derived CDR1 and CDR2 are SGDLS and YYNGEE. The CDR3 extends over 15 amino acids. The V and J ends lost 0 bases and 1 base respectively, with 10 bases between them. CDR3 in DNA: TGTGCCAGCAGCGTAGCTACTCTTAAGAACACTGAAGCTTTCTTT. It encodes CASSVATLKNTEAFF.

This clonotype was observed many times. The chain combines TRBV7-2 with TRBJ2-3; 15 bases align to TRBD2. Germline V gives CDR1 SGHTA, CDR2 FQGNSA. V shed 4 bases, J shed 4 bases, and the junction held 0 bases outside the gene matches. This CDR3 has 15 amino acids. The CDR3 region has the DNA TGTGCCAGCAGCTGGACTAGCGGGGGGGCAGATACGCAGTATTTT. Amino acids: CASSWTSGGADTQYF.

There are many counts of this clonotype. This chain links TRBV12-3 or TRBV12-4 with TRBJ2-7, with D uncertain. The CDR3 extends over 13 amino acids. V was clipped by 5 bases and J by 5 bases, with 13 bases between them. This chain's CDR3 is CASSPVMADEQYF. The CDR3, as DNA: TGTGCCAGCAGTCCCGTTATGGCTGACGAGCAGTACTTC.

This clonotype was seen more than once but under ten times. The chain employs TRBV4-3 and TRBJ2-2; D gene unclear. Between the trimmed V and J ends, which lost 4 bases and 7 bases, there was a span of 16 bases. Germline CDR1 and CDR2: LGHNA and YSLEER. CDR3 length: 15 residues. The CDR3 sequence is CASSPSHGYGGELFF. The CDR3 DNA is TGCGCCAGCAGCCCGAGTCACGGGTACGGCGGGGAGCTGTTTTTT.

This chain uses TRBV4-2 with TRBJ2-4; TRBD2 is a possible D gene (5 bases). CDR1 is LGHNA, CDR2 YNFKEQ, per germline. The V end lost 0 bases, the J end lost 3 bases, and 12 bases lay between the germline ends. The CDR3 is 16 amino acids. The CDR3 here is CASSQDPGVVKNIQYF. In DNA, the CDR3 is TGTGCCAGCAGCCAAGATCCCGGGGTAGTCAAAAACATTCAGTACTTC.

CDR3 DNA sequence: TGTGCCAGCAGCGCCCCGATGGGAACTGGGGCCAACGTCCTGACTTTC. This codes for CASSAPMGTGANVLTF. This chain uses TRBV9 with TRBJ2-6; D gene ambiguous. The CDR3 spans 16 residues. Germline V gene data show CDR1 as SGDLS and CDR2 as YYNGEE. Trimming shortened V by 3 bases and J by 2 bases, and 12 bases separated the two germline ends. Using reference TRBV9 and TRBJ2-6 for the parts outside the CDR3, the full variable domain is DSGVTQTPKHLITATGQRVTLRCSPRSGDLSVYWYQQSLDQGLQFLIQYYNGEERAKGNILERFSAQQFPDLHSELNLSSLELGDSALYFCASSAPMGTGANVLTFGAGSRLTVL.

The chain is built from TRBV7-8 and TRBJ2-7, with a tentative D call TRBD2 (5 bases). The germline gives CDR1 SGHVS, CDR2 FQNEAQ. This CDR3 spans 14 amino acids. V was trimmed by 5 bases and J by 6 bases, leaving 17 bases between them. In nucleotides, the CDR3 is TGTGCCAGCAGCCCGAGCGGCGTATTTTCCGAGCAGTACGTC. This encodes CASSPSGVFSEQYV.

J is TRBJ2-3 and V is TRBV2; 8 nucleotides line up with TRBD2. With 7 bases clipped from V and 5 bases from J, the junction kept 11 bases outside the gene matches. The germline V gene encodes CDR1 SNHLY and CDR2 FYNNEI. This CDR3 has 15 amino acids. The DNA for the CDR3 is TGTGCCAGCATCGGGGGGGGGGCCGGGGTAGATACGCAGTATTTT. Its translation: CASIGGGAGVDTQYF.

The gene calls are TRBV6-2 or TRBV6-3 and TRBJ2-2, with D possibly being TRBD1 (5 bases). The CDR3 extends over 17 amino acids. In germline, CDR1 is MNHEY, CDR2 SVGEGT. Trimming left V 0 bases short and J 1 base short, with 12 bases between. The CDR3 is CASSYSISGMNTGELFF. The CDR3 coding sequence is TGTGCCAGCAGTTACTCGATTTCAGGGATGAACACCGGGGAGCTGTTTTTT.